The 9 T cell receptor beta chains given below trace back to one sample, sequenced in a study of neurological immune-mediated disorders. In TCRdb, the 5' RACE reads were re-called with MiXCR into one record per CDR3 protein. The sample records approximately 37,000 distinct CDR3 sequences, about 4.1% being singletons. The source material was PBMCs. The receptors derive from a man between 25 and 39 years old with multiple sclerosis.

There are many counts of this clonotype. CDR3 coding DNA: TGTGCCAGCAGCCAAGATCACACGAACACCGGGGAGCTGTTTTTT. The encoded protein is CASSQDHTNTGELFF. V and J are TRBV4-2 and TRBJ2-2, with D hard to call. This CDR3 spans 15 amino acids. With 0 bases removed from V and 0 bases from J, the gap between germline ends came to 5 bases. Germline V gene sequence: CDR1 LGHNA, CDR2 YNFKEQ.

There are many counts of this clonotype. The chain joins TRBV18 to TRBJ1-1; TRBD1 aligns across 9 bases. V lost 3 bases to trimming and J lost 5 bases; unmatched junction nucleotides: 10. CDR1 KGHSH and CDR2 LQKENI come from the germline V gene. The CDR3 spans 16 residues. CDR3 in amino acids: CASSPTQGQGWTEAFF. The CDR3 coding sequence is TGTGCCAGCTCACCCACCCAGGGACAGGGTTGGACTGAAGCTTTCTTT.

This clonotype was seen ten or more times. The chain employs TRBV5-1 and TRBJ1-2, with TRBD1 matching 7 bases. Germline trimming cut 2 bases from V and 6 bases from J; bases unmatched to any gene: 7. Looked up from germline, CDR1 is SGHRS and CDR2 is YFSETQ. CDR3 length: 14 residues. The chain's CDR3 is CASSLIQGEDGYTF. In DNA form, the CDR3 reads TGCGCCAGCAGCTTAATCCAGGGGGAAGATGGCTACACCTTC.

This clonotype appeared a few times. One base away lies a much larger clone, so this may be a sequencing read error. The V and J genes are TRBV21-1 and TRBJ2-3. TRBV21-1 is labeled a pseudogene. The CDR3 is 10 residues long. CDR3 nucleotides: TGTGCCAGAAAAGGAGATACGCAGTATTTT. It specifies CARKGDTQYF.

This clonotype was picked up many times. The chain links TRBV6-2 or TRBV6-3 to TRBJ2-2; no definite D call. Germline V lookup: CDR1 MNHEY, CDR2 SVGEGT. The CDR3 extends over 11 amino acids. Trimming took 6 bases from V and 7 from J, leaving 6 bases between them. CDR3 sequence reads: CASRAGGELFF. The CDR3 nucleotides read TGTGCCAGCAGAGCCGGCGGGGAGCTGTTTTTT.

This clonotype was detected many times. CDR3 coding DNA: TGCGCCAGCAGCTCCCTCCCCGTGACAGGGGGCTCCTACAATGAGCAGTTCTTC. Amino acids: CASSSLPVTGGSYNEQFF. The gene calls are TRBV5-1 and TRBJ2-1; 9 bases agree with TRBD1. The trim removed 3 bases at V and 0 bases at J, leaving 10 bases unmatched. Per germline, CDR1 SGHRS and CDR2 YFSETQ. The CDR3 is 18 amino acids.

Ten or more counts support this clonotype. The rearrangement joins TRBV5-1 to TRBJ1-1; the D gene is possibly TRBD1 (5 bases). CDR3 length: 15 amino acids. Germline lookup yields CDR1 SGHRS and CDR2 YFSETQ. Trimming removed 2 bases from V and 2 bases from J, with 13 bases in between. CDR3 loop: CASSLGPGGNTEAFF. The CDR3 DNA reads TGCGCCAGCAGCTTAGGGCCGGGGGGAAACACTGAAGCTTTCTTT.

This clonotype appeared many times. The V and J genes are TRBV5-6 and TRBJ1-4; D perhaps matches TRBD1 (6 bases). Per germline, CDR1 SGHDT and CDR2 YYEEEE. The CDR3 extends over 13 amino acids. V gave up 5 bases and J gave up 4 bases, with 9 bases separating them. This chain's CDR3 is CASRGQFNEKLFF. CDR3 bases: TGTGCCAGCAGAGGACAGTTTAATGAAAAACTGTTTTTT.

This clonotype was seen only a few times. The V gene is TRBV6-5, the J gene TRBJ1-1; D unclear. Germline values: CDR1 MNHEY, CDR2 SVGAGI. V dropped 0 bases and J dropped 1 base, with 9 bases sitting between them. The CDR3 runs 15 residues. CDR3 nucleotide sequence: TGTGCCAGCAGTTACTCGTGGGGAGCGAACACTGAAGCTTTCTTT. Its protein product is CASSYSWGANTEAFF.